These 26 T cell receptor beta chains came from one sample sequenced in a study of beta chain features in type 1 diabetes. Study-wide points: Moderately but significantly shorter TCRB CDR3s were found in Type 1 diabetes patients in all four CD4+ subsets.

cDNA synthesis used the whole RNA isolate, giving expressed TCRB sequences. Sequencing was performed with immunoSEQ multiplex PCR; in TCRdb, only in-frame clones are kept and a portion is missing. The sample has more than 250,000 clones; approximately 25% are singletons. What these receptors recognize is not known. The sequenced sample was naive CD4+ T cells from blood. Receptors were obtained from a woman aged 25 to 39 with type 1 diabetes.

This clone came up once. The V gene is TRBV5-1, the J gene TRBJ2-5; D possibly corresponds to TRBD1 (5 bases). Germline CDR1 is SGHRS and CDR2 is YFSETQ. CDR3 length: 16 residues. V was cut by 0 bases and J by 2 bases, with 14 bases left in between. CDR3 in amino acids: CASSLVRAGVQETQYF. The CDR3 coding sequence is TGCGCCAGCAGCTTGGTCAGGGCTGGGGTTCAAGAGACCCAGTACTTC. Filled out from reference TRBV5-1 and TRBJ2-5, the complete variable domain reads KAGVTQTPRYLIKTRGQQVTLSCSPISGHRSVSWYQQTPGQGLQFLFEYFSETQRNKGNFPGRFSGRQFSNSRSEMNVSTLELGDSALYLCASSLVRAGVQETQYFGPGTRLLVL.

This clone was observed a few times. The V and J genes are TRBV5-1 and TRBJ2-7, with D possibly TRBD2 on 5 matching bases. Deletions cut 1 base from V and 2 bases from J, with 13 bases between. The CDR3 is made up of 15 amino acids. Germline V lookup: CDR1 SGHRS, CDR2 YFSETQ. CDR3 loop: CASSLRGGETYEQYF. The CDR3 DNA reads TGCGCCAGCAGCTTGAGAGGAGGAGAGACCTACGAGCAGTACTTC.

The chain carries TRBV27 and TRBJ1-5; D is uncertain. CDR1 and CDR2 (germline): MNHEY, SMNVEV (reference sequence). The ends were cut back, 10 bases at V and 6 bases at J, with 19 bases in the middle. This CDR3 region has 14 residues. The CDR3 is CATKQIADGQPQHF. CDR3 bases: TGTGCCACCAAGCAGATAGCCGATGGTCAGCCCCAGCATTTT.

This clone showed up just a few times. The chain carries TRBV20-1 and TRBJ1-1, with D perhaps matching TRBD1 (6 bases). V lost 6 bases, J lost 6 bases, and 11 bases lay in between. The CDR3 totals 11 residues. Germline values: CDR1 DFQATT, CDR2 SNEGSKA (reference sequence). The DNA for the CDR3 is TGCAGTGCCCCACAGGGATCTGAAGCTTTCTTT. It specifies CSAPQGSEAFF.

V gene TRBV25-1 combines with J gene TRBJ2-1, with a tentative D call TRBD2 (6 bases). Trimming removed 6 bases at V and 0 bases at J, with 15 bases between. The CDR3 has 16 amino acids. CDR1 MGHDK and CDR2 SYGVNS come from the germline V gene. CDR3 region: CASRGLQPFSYNEQFF. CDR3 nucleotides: TGTGCCAGCAGGGGACTCCAACCCTTCTCCTACAATGAGCAGTTCTTC.

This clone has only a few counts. The CDR3 spells CASSYWTGGGYEQYF. The CDR3 bases are TGCGCCAGCAGCTACTGGACAGGGGGAGGCTACGAGCAGTACTTC. The V gene is TRBV5-1, the J gene TRBJ2-7, with 10 bases lining up with TRBD1. Germline CDR1 is SGHRS and CDR2 is YFSETQ. Trimming cost V 3 bases and J 3 bases; bases outside gene matches: 6. The CDR3 totals 15 residues. Looking up the rest from reference TRBV5-1 and TRBJ2-7 gives the full variable domain: KAGVTQTPRYLIKTRGQQVTLSCSPISGHRSVSWYQQTPGQGLQFLFEYFSETQRNKGNFPGRFSGRQFSNSRSEMNVSTLELGDSALYLCASSYWTGGGYEQYFGPGTRLTVT.

CDR3 region: CAWNSLKRENTGELFF. The CDR3 DNA reads as TGTGCCTGGAACTCCCTGAAGCGGGAGAACACCGGGGAGCTGTTTTTT. This chain uses TRBV30 with TRBJ2-2; 7 nucleotides align to TRBD2. CDR3 length equals 16 residues. After removal of 4 bases from V and 1 base from J, the junction contained 9 bases not matched to a gene. From germline, CDR1 is GTSNPN and CDR2 SVGIG (reference sequence).

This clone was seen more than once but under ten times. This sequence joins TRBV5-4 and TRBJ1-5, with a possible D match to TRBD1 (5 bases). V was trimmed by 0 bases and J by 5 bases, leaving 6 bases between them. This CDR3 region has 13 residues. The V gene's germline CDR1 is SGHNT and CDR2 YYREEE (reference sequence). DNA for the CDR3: TGTGCCAGCAGCTTGGGGGGGGATCAGCCCCAGCATTTT. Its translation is CASSLGGDQPQHF.

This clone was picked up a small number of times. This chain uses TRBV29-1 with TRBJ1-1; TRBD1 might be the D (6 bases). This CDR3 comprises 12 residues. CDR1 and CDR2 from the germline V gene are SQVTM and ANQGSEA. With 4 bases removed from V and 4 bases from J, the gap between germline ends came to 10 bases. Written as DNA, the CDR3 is TGCAGCGTTGGGACAGCCGGCACTGAAGCTTTCTTT. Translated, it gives CSVGTAGTEAFF.

CDR3: CASSLVPGQETQYF. In DNA, the CDR3 is TGCGCCAGCAGCTTGGTCCCCGGCCAAGAGACCCAGTACTTC. The rearrangement uses TRBV5-1 and TRBJ2-5; D call uncertain. V was pared by 0 bases and J by 1 base, with 7 bases between. Looked up from germline, CDR1 is SGHRS and CDR2 is YFSETQ. This CDR3 has 14 amino acids.

CDR3 residues: CASSLAADRRGYTF. DNA for the CDR3: TGTGCCAGCAGCTTAGCCGCAGACAGGCGAGGCTACACCTTC. The chain employs TRBV11-3 and TRBJ1-2; TRBD1 is a possible D gene (6 bases). CDR3 size: 14 residues. V was cut by 1 base and J by 8 bases, with 14 bases left in between. CDR1 and CDR2 from the germline V gene are SGHNT and YENEEA.

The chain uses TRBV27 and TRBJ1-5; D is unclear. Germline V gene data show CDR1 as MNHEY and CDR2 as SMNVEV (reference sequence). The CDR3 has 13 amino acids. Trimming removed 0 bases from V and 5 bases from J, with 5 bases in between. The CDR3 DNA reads TGTGCCAGCAGTTTATCGTTCGATCAGCCCCAGCATTTT. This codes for CASSLSFDQPQHF.

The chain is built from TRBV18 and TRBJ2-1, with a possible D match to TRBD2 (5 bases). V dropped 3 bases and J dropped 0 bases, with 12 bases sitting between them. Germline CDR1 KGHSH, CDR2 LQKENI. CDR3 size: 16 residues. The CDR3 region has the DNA TGTGCCAGCTCACCCCGCGGGCTCCTCTCCTACAATGAGCAGTTCTTC. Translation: CASSPRGLLSYNEQFF. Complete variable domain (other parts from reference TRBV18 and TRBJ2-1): NAGVMQNPRHLVRRRGQEARLRCSPMKGHSHVYWYRQLPEEGLKFMVYLQKENIIDESGMPKERFSAEFPKEGPSILRIQQVVRGDSAAYFCASSPRGLLSYNEQFFGPGTRLTVL.

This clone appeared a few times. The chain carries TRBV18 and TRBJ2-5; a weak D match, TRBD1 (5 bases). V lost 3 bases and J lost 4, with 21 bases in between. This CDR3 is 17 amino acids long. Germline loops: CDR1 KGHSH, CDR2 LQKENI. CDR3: CASSPLPVIRQLETQYF. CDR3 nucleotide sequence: TGTGCCAGCTCACCCCTACCAGTCATCCGACAGTTAGAGACCCAGTACTTC.

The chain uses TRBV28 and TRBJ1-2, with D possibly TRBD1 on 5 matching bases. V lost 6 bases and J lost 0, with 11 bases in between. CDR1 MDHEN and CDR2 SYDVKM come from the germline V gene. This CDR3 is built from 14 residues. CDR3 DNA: TGTGCCAGCAGCACGGGGGGTCCTAACTATGGCTACACCTTC. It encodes CASSTGGPNYGYTF.

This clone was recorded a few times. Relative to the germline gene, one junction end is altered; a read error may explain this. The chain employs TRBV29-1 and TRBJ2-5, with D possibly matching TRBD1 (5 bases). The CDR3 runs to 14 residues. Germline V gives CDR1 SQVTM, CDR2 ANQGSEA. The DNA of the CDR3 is TGCAGCGTTAAAGAACAGGAAACCCAAGAGACCCAGTACTTC. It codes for CSVKEQETQETQYF. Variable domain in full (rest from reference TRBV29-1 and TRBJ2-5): SAVISQKPSRDICQRGTSLTIQCQVDSQVTMMFWYRQQPGQSLTLIATANQGSEATYESGFVIDKFPISRPNLTFSTLTVSNMSPEDSSIYLCSVKEQETQETQYFGPGTRLLVL.

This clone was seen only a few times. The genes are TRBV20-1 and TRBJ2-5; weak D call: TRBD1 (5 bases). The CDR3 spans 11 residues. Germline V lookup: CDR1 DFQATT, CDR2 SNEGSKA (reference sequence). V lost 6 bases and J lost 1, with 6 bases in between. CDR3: CSAQGQETQYF. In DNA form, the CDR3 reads TGCAGTGCCCAGGGCCAAGAGACCCAGTACTTC.

CDR3 sequence reads: CASSLGLAGDFPDTQYF. CDR3 DNA: TGTGCCAGCAGCTTAGGGCTAGCGGGGGACTTCCCAGATACGCAGTATTTT. The rearrangement uses TRBV7-9 and TRBJ2-3, with 10 bases that match TRBD2. The CDR3 totals 17 residues. The V and J ends lost 1 base and 4 bases, in that order; junction bases with no gene match: 8. Germline V gives CDR1 SEHNR, CDR2 FQNEAQ (reference sequence).

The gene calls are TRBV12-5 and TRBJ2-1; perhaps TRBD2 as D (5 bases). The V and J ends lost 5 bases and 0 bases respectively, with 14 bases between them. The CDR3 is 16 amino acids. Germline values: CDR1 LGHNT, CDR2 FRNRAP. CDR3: CASGPQAELSYNEQFF. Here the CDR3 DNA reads TGTGCTAGTGGTCCTCAAGCGGAGCTCTCCTACAATGAGCAGTTCTTC.

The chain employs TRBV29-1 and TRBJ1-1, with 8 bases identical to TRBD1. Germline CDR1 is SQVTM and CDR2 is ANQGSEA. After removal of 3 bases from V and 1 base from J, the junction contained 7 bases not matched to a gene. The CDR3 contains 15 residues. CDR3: CSVEGPGGRNTEAFF. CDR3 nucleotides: TGCAGCGTTGAGGGACCAGGGGGCAGGAACACTGAAGCTTTCTTT.

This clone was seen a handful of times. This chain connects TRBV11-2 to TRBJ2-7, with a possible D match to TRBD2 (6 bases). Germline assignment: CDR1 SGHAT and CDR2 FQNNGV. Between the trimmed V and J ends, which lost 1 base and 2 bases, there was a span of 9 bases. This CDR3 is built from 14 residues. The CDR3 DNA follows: TGTGCCAGCAGCTTAGTCGGCGGGGCCTACGAGCAGTACTTC. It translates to CASSLVGGAYEQYF.

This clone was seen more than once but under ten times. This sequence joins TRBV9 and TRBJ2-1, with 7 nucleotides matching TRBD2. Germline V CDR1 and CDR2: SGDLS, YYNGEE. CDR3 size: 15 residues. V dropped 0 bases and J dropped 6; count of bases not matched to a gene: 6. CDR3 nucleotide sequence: TGTGCCAGCAGCGTAGGATCCCCTAGCGGCAATGAGCAGTTCTTC. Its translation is CASSVGSPSGNEQFF.

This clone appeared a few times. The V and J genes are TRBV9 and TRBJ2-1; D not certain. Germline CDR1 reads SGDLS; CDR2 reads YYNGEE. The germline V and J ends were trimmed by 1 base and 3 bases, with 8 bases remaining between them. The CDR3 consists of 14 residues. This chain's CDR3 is CASSVQSSYNEQFF. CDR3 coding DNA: TGTGCCAGCAGCGTACAGTCTAGCTACAATGAGCAGTTCTTC.

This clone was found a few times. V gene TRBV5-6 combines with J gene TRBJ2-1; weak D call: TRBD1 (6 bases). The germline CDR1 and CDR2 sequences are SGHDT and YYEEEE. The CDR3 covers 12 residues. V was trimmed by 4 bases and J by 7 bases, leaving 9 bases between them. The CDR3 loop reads CASSLGHNEQFF. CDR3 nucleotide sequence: TGTGCCAGCAGCCTGGGACATAATGAGCAGTTCTTC.

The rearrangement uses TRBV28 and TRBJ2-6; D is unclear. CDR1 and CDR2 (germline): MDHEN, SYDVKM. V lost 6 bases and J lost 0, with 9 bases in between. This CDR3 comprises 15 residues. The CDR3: CASRPTGSGANVLTF. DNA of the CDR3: TGTGCCAGCAGACCCACTGGCTCTGGGGCCAACGTCCTGACTTTC. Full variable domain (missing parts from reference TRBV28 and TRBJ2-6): DVKVTQSSRYLVKRTGEKVFLECVQDMDHENMFWYRQDPGLGLRLIYFSYDVKMKEKGDIPEGYSVSREKKERFSLILESASTNQTSMYLCASRPTGSGANVLTFGAGSRLTVL.

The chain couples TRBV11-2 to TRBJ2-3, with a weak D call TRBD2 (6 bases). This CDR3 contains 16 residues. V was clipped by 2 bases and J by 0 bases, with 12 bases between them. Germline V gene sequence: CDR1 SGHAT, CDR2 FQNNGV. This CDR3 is CASSLRRAASTDTQYF. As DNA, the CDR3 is TGTGCCAGCAGCTTAAGGAGGGCAGCAAGCACAGATACGCAGTATTTT.